The present T cell receptor beta chain was sequenced within a study of blood T cell repertoires in COVID-19. Some clones are missing from TCRdb's copy, which holds only in-frame ones; the method was immunoSEQ multiplex PCR. The repertoire holds around 160,000 clones, with 70% to 90% as singletons. CDR1 is ENHRY, CDR2 SYGVKD, per germline. This CDR3 region has 14 residues. The J segment lost 4 bases and the V segment lost 6 bases, leaving 7 bases of the junction unmatched. The TCR sequence derives from a woman aged 55-70 years with COVID-19, enrolled during active disease. The rearrangement joins TRBV10-3 to TRBJ2-7, with 9 bases matching TRBD1. The sample consisted of peripheral blood. The CDR3 DNA is TGTGCCATCAGCTCCGGGACAGGGATATACGAGCAGTACTTC. This gives the protein CAISSGTGIYEQYF.